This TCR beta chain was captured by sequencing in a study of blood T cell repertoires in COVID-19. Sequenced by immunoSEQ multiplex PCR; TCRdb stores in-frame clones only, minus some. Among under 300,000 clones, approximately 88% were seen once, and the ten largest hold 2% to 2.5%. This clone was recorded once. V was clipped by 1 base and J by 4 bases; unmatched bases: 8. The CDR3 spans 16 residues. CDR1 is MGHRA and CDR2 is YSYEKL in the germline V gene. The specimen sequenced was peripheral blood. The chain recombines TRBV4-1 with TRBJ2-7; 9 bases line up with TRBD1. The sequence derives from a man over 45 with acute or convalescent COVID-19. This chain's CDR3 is CASSQATGGIAYEQYF. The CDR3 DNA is TGCGCCAGCAGCCAAGCCACAGGGGGCATTGCTTACGAGCAGTACTTC.